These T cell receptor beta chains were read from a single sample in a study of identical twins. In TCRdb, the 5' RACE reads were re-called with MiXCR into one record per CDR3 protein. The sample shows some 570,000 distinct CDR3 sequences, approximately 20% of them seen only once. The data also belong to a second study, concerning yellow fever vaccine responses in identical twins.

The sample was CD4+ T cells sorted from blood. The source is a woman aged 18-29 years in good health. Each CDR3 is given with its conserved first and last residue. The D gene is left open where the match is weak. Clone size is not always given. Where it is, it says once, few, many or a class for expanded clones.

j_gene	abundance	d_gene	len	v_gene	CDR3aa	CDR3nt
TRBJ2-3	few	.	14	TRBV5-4	CASTFQAYPDTQYF	TGTGCCAGCACCTTCCAAGCTTACCCAGATACGCAGTATTTT
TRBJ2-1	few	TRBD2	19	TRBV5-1	CASNSRGGVLAGPYNEQFF	TGCGCCAGCAACTCCCGAGGTGGGGTACTAGCGGGGCCCTACAATGAGCAGTTCTTC
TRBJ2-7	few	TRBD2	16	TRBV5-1	CASSLGLAGGPNEQYF	TGCGCCAGCAGCTTGGGCCTAGCGGGAGGTCCTAACGAGCAGTACTTC
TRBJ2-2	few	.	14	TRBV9	CASSVGPSHGELFF	TGTGCCAGCAGCGTAGGGCCCAGCCACGGGGAGCTGTTTTTT
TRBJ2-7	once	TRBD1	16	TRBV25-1	CASSTPRDRGKQEQYF	TGTGCCAGCAGTACCCCCCGGGACAGGGGCAAACAAGAGCAGTACTTC
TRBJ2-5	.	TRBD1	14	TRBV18	CASSQGTAQETQYF	TGTGCCAGCTCACAGGGGACAGCACAAGAGACCCAGTACTTC
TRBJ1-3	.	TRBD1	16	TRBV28	CASSLGTGAFGNTIYF	TGTGCCAGCAGTCTCGGGACAGGGGCCTTTGGAAACACCATATATTTT
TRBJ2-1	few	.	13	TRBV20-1	CSARVVGGVEQFF	TGCAGTGCTAGAGTGGTGGGGGGCGTTGAGCAGTTCTTC
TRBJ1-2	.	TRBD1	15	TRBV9	CASSVLPTQGYGYTF	TGTGCCAGCAGCGTCCTCCCGACACAGGGGTACGGCTACACCTTC
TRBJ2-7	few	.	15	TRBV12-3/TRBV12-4	CASSSAMLAGGEQYF	TGTGCCAGCAGCTCCGCAATGCTAGCCGGTGGCGAGCAGTACTTC
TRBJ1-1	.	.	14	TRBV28	CASTTNPVNTEAFF	TGTGCCAGCACTACAAATCCCGTGAACACTGAAGCTTTCTTT
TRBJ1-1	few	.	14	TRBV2	CASRRESMNTEAFF	TGTGCCAGCAGACGGGAAAGTATGAACACTGAAGCTTTCTTT
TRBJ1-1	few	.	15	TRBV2	CASSEEGLMNTEAFF	TGTGCCAGCAGTGAAGAGGGTCTCATGAACACTGAAGCTTTCTTT
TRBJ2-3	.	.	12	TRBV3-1	CASSRFEDTQYF	TGTGCCAGCAGCAGATTCGAGGATACGCAGTATTTT
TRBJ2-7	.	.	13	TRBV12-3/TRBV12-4	CASAKDSFTEQYF	TGTGCCAGCGCGAAGGACAGCTTTACAGAGCAGTACTTC
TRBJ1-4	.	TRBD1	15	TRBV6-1	CASSGWTGPNEKLFF	TGTGCCAGCAGTGGATGGACAGGGCCTAATGAAAAACTGTTTTTT
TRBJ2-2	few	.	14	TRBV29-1	CSAPRGLGTGELFF	TGCAGCGCCCCGCGGGGCTTAGGCACCGGGGAGCTGTTTTTT
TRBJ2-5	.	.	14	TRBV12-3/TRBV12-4	CASSRDDQRETQYF	TGTGCCAGCAGCCGCGATGATCAGAGAGAGACCCAGTACTTC
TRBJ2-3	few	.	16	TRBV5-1	CASSRPSPGVVDTQYF	TGCGCCAGCAGCCGCCCCTCTCCGGGAGTGGTAGATACGCAGTATTTT
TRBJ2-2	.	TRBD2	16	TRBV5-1	CASSLMAGVSTGELFF	TGCGCCAGCAGCTTGATGGCGGGGGTCAGCACCGGGGAGCTGTTTTTT
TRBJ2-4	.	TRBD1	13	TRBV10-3	CAITPGQGYIQYF	TGTGCCATCACCCCGGGACAGGGGTACATTCAGTACTTC
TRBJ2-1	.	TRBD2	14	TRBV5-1	CASSPSRGSGEQFF	TGCGCCAGCAGCCCCTCGCGCGGGAGCGGAGAGCAGTTCTTC
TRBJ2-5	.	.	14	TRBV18	CASSPLPSQETQYF	TGTGCCAGCTCACCTTTACCAAGCCAAGAGACCCAGTACTTC
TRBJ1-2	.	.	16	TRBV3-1	CASSQDTSGGNYGYTF	TGTGCCAGCAGCCAAGATACAAGCGGCGGTAACTATGGCTACACCTTC
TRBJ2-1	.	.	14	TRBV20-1	CSASENRPYNEQFF	TGCAGTGCTAGTGAGAACAGACCGTACAATGAGCAGTTCTTC
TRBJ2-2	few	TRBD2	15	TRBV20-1	CSAIPSGRNTGELFF	TGCAGTGCCATTCCTAGCGGGCGGAACACCGGGGAGCTGTTTTTT
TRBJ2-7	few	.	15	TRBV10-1	CASSESRLGFYEQYF	TGCGCCAGCAGTGAGTCGAGACTAGGATTCTACGAGCAGTACTTC
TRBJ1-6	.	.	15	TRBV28	CASSYGGPAGSPLHF	TGTGCCAGCAGTTACGGTGGGCCAGCAGGCTCACCCCTCCACTTT
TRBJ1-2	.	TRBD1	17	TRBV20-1	CSARGLLGQGTSYGYTF	TGCAGTGCTAGAGGCCTTCTCGGACAGGGGACTAGCTATGGCTACACCTTC
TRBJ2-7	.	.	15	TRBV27	CASSLFGGLFVEQYF	TGTGCCAGCAGTTTATTTGGGGGACTCTTCGTCGAGCAGTACTTC
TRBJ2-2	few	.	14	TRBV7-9	CASSLAGTAGELFF	TGTGCCAGCAGCTTAGCGGGGACGGCCGGGGAGCTGTTTTTT
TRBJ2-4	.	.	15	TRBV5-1	CASSLLGLGSDIQYF	TGCGCCAGCAGCTTGCTGGGCCTTGGGTCGGACATTCAGTACTTC
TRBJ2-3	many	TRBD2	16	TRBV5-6	CASSTQRGPVEDTQYF	TGTGCCAGCAGCACTCAGCGGGGGCCAGTGGAAGATACGCAGTATTTT